This section outlines one TCR beta chain sequence together with its context. The data belong to a study of blood T cell repertoires in COVID-19. Study-level background: From T cells, B-cell-depleted T cells, or PBMCs came the material, which was cDNA or gDNA.

Profiling relied on immunoSEQ multiplex PCR, and the TCRdb table lists in-frame clones only, not all of them. The profile shows roughly 180,000 clones, about 81% of them singletons. Enrolled during active infection, Seattle patients were then followed longitudinally. The CDR3 is 13 amino acids. V lost 5 bases and J lost 5; bases outside the gene matches: 5. Germline V gives CDR1 SGHVS, CDR2 FNYEAQ. V gene TRBV7-6 combines with J gene TRBJ2-7; 8 bases fit TRBD2. Sample: peripheral blood. This clonotype was sampled from a woman of 80 years or more with COVID-19, enrolled during active disease. The CDR3 region is CASSLNGGDEQYF. The CDR3 DNA sequence: TGTGCCAGCAGCCTCAACGGGGGGGACGAGCAGTACTTC.